The 24 T cell receptor beta chains below all came from one sample that was sequenced in a study of regulatory T cells in long-lasting Graves disease. In building TCR beta libraries, iRepertoire HTBI primers were used together with Arm-PCR of CDR3 regions. One entry per CDR3 protein, called by TCRdb with MiXCR from the multiplex PCR reads. The sample yields roughly 420,000 distinct CDR3 sequences, 16% seen once. The time point here: newly diagnosed GD, antithyroid drugs for less than 3 months. Scientists built the TCR library using RNA that was extracted from PBMCs. The data also belong to a second study, concerning T cells in Graves' hyperthyroidism and ophthalmopathy.

Sequencing used peripheral blood mononuclear cells (PBMCs), obtained at new diagnosis, from a patient treated with antithyroid drugs. The receptors derive from a woman between 18 and 29 years old with Graves disease.

This clonotype was found many times. The rearrangement uses TRBV29-1 and TRBJ1-1, with D possibly TRBD1 on 5 matching bases. CDR1 is SQVTM, CDR2 ANQGSEA, per germline. V gave up 3 bases and J gave up 4 bases, with 9 bases separating them. This CDR3 is 12 amino acids long. The CDR3 coding sequence is TGCAGCGTTGAGAGGGGCGGCACTGAAGCTTTCTTT. It yields the protein CSVERGGTEAFF.

Worth noting for this clonotype: It may be a read error: a sequence one base away is much more abundant. The rearrangement uses TRBV30 and TRBJ1-2; D is possibly TRBD1 (6 bases). This CDR3 is built from 12 residues. Germline CDR1 and CDR2: GTSNPN and SVGIG (reference sequence). CDR3 in amino acids: CAWMVGGAGCTF. In nucleotides, the CDR3 is TGTGCCTGGATGGTAGGGGGGGCTGGCTGCACCTTC.

The genes are TRBV24-1 and TRBJ2-3; D possibly corresponds to TRBD2 (5 bases). The CDR3 contains 11 residues. Germline lookup yields CDR1 KGHDR and CDR2 SFDVKD. The ends were cut back, 6 bases at V and 7 bases at J, with 7 bases in the middle. CDR3 nucleotide sequence: TGTGCCACCAGTACGGGAAATACGCAGTATTTT. The encoded protein is CATSTGNTQYF.

The CDR3 nucleotides read TGTGCCAGTAGTATAGCCCCCTTTCCGGGGGCAAGGGGCTACAATGAGCAGTTCTTC. Translating gives CASSIAPFPGARGYNEQFF. This chain uses TRBV19 with TRBJ2-1; TRBD1 or TRBD2 may be the D gene (6 bases each). Trimming left V 1 base short and J 3 bases short, with 22 bases between. CDR3 size: 19 residues. Germline lookup yields CDR1 LNHDA and CDR2 SQIVND (reference sequence).

In its sample, this clonotype was seen many times. The chain carries TRBV28 and TRBJ2-7, with TRBD1 as a possible D gene (7 bases). The V gene lost 9 bases and the J gene lost 3 bases, with 12 bases spanning the gap. From germline, CDR1 is MDHEN and CDR2 SYDVKM. There are 12 residues in the CDR3. The CDR3 coding sequence is TGTGCCAGTTACCAGGGGGGCTACGAGCAGTACTTC. This translates into CASYQGGYEQYF.

At least ten counts were recorded for this clonotype. This sequence joins TRBV28 and TRBJ1-1; 9 bases align to TRBD1. Germline V CDR1 and CDR2: MDHEN, SYDVKM. CDR3 length equals 15 residues. V lost 3 bases, J lost 5 bases, and 7 bases stayed unmatched. The CDR3 sequence is CASSLAGTGRTEAFF. The CDR3 DNA follows: TGTGCCAGCAGTTTGGCCGGGACAGGGAGGACTGAAGCTTTCTTT.

Only a few counts were recorded for this clonotype. The gene calls are TRBV20-1 and TRBJ2-2; 9 nucleotides line up with TRBD1. CDR3 length: 17 residues. V lost 0 bases to trimming and J lost 6 bases; unmatched junction nucleotides: 11. Germline V lookup: CDR1 DFQATT, CDR2 SNEGSKA (reference sequence). CDR3 residues: CSARDSTGQGRPGELFF. DNA for the CDR3: TGCAGTGCTAGAGACTCTACGGGACAGGGACGTCCCGGGGAGCTGTTTTTT.

This clonotype appeared many times. V usage is TRBV20-1 and J usage is TRBJ2-3; 15 positions agree with TRBD2. The length of the CDR3 is 17 residues. V trimming: 5 bases; J trimming: 2 bases; junction bases outside the gene matches: 8. Germline V gives CDR1 DFQATT, CDR2 SNEGSKA (reference sequence). CDR3 loop: CSAGGTSGRRVTDTQYF. The CDR3 nucleotides read TGCAGTGCTGGTGGGACTAGCGGGAGGAGGGTCACAGATACGCAGTATTTT.

The chain joins TRBV4-3 to TRBJ2-7; 7 bases fit TRBD1. The J segment lost 0 bases and the V segment lost 3 bases, leaving 5 bases of the junction unmatched. The CDR3 runs to 15 residues. The germline CDR1 and CDR2 sequences are LGHNA and YSLEER. The CDR3 region is CASSQLTGSSYEQYF. CDR3 in DNA: TGCGCCAGCAGCCAGTTGACAGGGAGCTCCTACGAGCAGTACTTC.

This clonotype showed up many times. The rearrangement joins TRBV2 to TRBJ2-1, with 8 bases lining up with TRBD2. This CDR3 is built from 12 residues. Per the germline V gene, CDR1 is SNHLY and CDR2 is FYNNEI. Unmatched junction bases numbered 2, after V lost 6 bases and J lost 7 bases. The CDR3 nucleotides are TGTGCCAGCAGGGGCGGGGGGAATGAGCAGTTCTTC. This sequence encodes CASRGGGNEQFF.

In this sample, this clonotype turned up a few times. The chain joins TRBV10-2 to TRBJ2-1; 14 nucleotides line up with TRBD2. Germline assignment: CDR1 WSHSY and CDR2 SAAADI. This CDR3 region has 16 residues. With 3 bases clipped from V and 8 bases from J, the junction kept 6 bases outside the gene matches. CDR3: CASSDRLAGGPDEQFF. The CDR3 DNA sequence: TGCGCCAGCAGTGATCGACTAGCGGGAGGGCCCGATGAGCAGTTCTTC.

This clonotype was observed at least ten times. The chain combines TRBV5-8 with TRBJ2-5, with 10 positions matching TRBD1. There are 15 residues in the CDR3. CDR1 and CDR2 (germline): SGHTS, YDEGEE. Trimming took 1 base from V and 5 from J; bases not matched to a gene: 5. For the CDR3, the DNA is TGTGCCAGCAGCTTGTCGGGACAGGGGTGGGAGACCCAGTACTTC. Residues: CASSLSGQGWETQYF.

The rearrangement joins TRBV4-1 to TRBJ2-5; a weak D match, TRBD1 (7 bases). In germline, CDR1 is MGHRA, CDR2 YSYEKL. Trimming stripped 0 bases from V and 4 bases from J, with 12 bases between. The CDR3 totals 15 residues. CDR3 sequence: CASSQDGQGGETQYF. CDR3 nucleotides: TGCGCCAGCAGCCAAGATGGCCAGGGGGGAGAGACCCAGTACTTC.

The J gene is TRBJ2-6, the V gene TRBV7-9, with unresolved D. The V end was cut by 5 bases, the J end by 1 base, with 12 bases between. CDR3 size: 16 residues. Per germline, CDR1 SEHNR and CDR2 FQNEAQ (reference sequence). The CDR3, as DNA: TGTGCCAGCAGCCCTAGTCCCCCTTCTGGGGCCAACGTCCTGACTTTC. Amino acid sequence: CASSPSPPSGANVLTF.

The V call is TRBV11-2, the J call TRBJ2-1, with 14 bases lining up with TRBD2. Per the germline V gene, CDR1 is SGHAT and CDR2 is FQNNGV. V was pared by 4 bases and J by 9 bases, with 5 bases of the junction left unmatched. CDR3 length: 15 amino acids. The CDR3 DNA sequence: TGTGCCAGCAGCTCGGGACTAGCGGGAGTGTGTGAGCAGTTCTTC. Its translation is CASSSGLAGVCEQFF.

This clonotype was counted many times. This sequence joins TRBV24-1 and TRBJ2-5; a possible D gene is TRBD1 (6 bases). The CDR3 has 15 amino acids. The germline CDR1 and CDR2 sequences are KGHDR and SFDVKD. V was clipped by 1 base and J by 4 bases, with 12 bases between them. This CDR3 is CATSDFVGAGETQYF. The CDR3 DNA reads TGTGCCACCAGTGATTTTGTGGGGGCCGGAGAGACCCAGTACTTC.

This clonotype was observed at least ten times. The rearrangement uses TRBV5-1 and TRBJ2-7, with 12 bases identical to TRBD2. Trimming cost V 0 bases and J 5 bases; bases outside gene matches: 9. Germline V gene lookup returns CDR1 SGHRS and CDR2 YFSETQ. The CDR3 loop spans 17 amino acids. CDR3 coding DNA: TGCGCCAGCAGCTTGGACTGGGCTAGCGGGAGGGTCAACGAGCAGTACTTC. This codes for CASSLDWASGRVNEQYF.

This rearrangement joins TRBV6-1 to TRBJ2-7; TRBD2 matches at 10 bases. Per germline, CDR1 MNHNS and CDR2 SASEGT. There are 14 residues in the CDR3. With 4 bases clipped from V and 6 bases from J, the junction kept 6 bases outside the gene matches. This CDR3 reads CASSGSSGSGEQYF. Here the CDR3 DNA reads TGTGCCAGCAGTGGATCTAGCGGGAGTGGCGAGCAGTACTTC.

This clonotype showed up many times. V is TRBV11-3 and J is TRBJ1-5; no clear D gene. V lost 3 bases and J 7 bases, leaving 10 bases between the germline ends. Germline-derived CDR1 and CDR2 are SGHNT and YENEEA. The CDR3 consists of 13 residues. CDR3 region: CASSFRDIQPQHF. The CDR3, as DNA: TGTGCCAGCAGCTTCCGCGACATACAGCCCCAGCATTTT.

This clonotype was detected only a few times. The chain recombines TRBV10-3 with TRBJ2-5; D may be TRBD2 (6 bases). Germline values: CDR1 ENHRY, CDR2 SYGVKD. Trimming removed 6 bases from V and 2 bases from J, with 13 bases in between. The CDR3 is made up of 14 amino acids. This CDR3 reads CAISSGSPQETQYF. Here the CDR3 DNA reads TGTGCCATCAGCTCCGGGAGTCCGCAAGAGACCCAGTACTTC.

This clonotype was found a few times. The V call is TRBV13, the J call TRBJ1-1; D is ambiguous. CDR1 is PRHDT, CDR2 FYEKMQ, per germline (reference sequence). The length of the CDR3 is 12 residues. Deletions cut 2 bases from V and 6 bases from J, with 7 bases between. The CDR3 DNA sequence: TGTGCCAGCAGCTTATTGGGATCTGAAGCTTTCTTT. This codes for CASSLLGSEAFF.

The chain is built from TRBV30 and TRBJ2-7; perhaps TRBD2 as D (7 bases). The CDR3 is made up of 12 amino acids. Looked up from germline, CDR1 is GTSNPN and CDR2 is SVGIG (reference sequence). V dropped 8 bases and J dropped 6 bases, with 17 bases sitting between them. CDR3 in amino acids: CAAPGGFGEQYF. The CDR3 DNA reads TGTGCCGCCCCGGGGGGCTTTGGCGAGCAGTACTTC.

J is TRBJ2-1 and V is TRBV6-5; perhaps TRBD2 as D (6 bases). Germline CDR1 is MNHEY and CDR2 is SVGAGI. This CDR3 contains 13 residues. The V gene lost 2 bases and the J gene lost 5 bases, with 7 bases spanning the gap. CDR3 bases: TGTGCCAGCAGTTACGGCGGGAACAATGAGCAGTTCTTC. Protein: CASSYGGNNEQFF.

This chain links TRBV6-1 with TRBJ1-3; D unresolved. Per the germline V gene, CDR1 is MNHNS and CDR2 is SASEGT. Deletions cut 7 bases from V and 4 bases from J, with 11 bases between. The CDR3 runs 13 residues. The CDR3 DNA sequence: TGTGCCAGCATGGAGGGCCCAGGAAACACCATATATTTT. Residues: CASMEGPGNTIYF.